This T cell receptor beta chain originates from a study of blood T cells in healthy people across ages. Study information: With template switching, about one barcoded beta molecule was captured per two T cells.

Primers used in a second PCR of roughly 6 to 12 cycles were a sample-barcoded 5' primer and a J-beta primer mix. Template switching added a 12-random-nucleotide identifier to every cDNA molecule. From each sample, at least 2.5 million paired-end reads containing CDR3 were obtained. TCRdb reprocessed the 5' RACE reads via MiXCR and lists one record per CDR3 protein. The sample has 850,000 to 1,000,000 distinct CDR3 sequences; roughly 51% are singletons. As to this clonotype: A clone one base away is much larger, so this may be a read error.

The CDR3 length is 17 residues. Germline lookup yields CDR1 SGHAT and CDR2 FQDESV (reference sequence). This receptor was taken from a woman between 55 and 75 years old in good health. Sequencing input: blood. The gene calls are TRBV11-1 and TRBJ2-3; possible D gene TRBD2, 6 bases. The CDR3 DNA follows: TGTGCCAGCAACTTATGGCAGACTAGGACGTACACAGATACGCAGTATTTT. It specifies CASNLWQTRTYTDTQYF.